This passage covers 17 T cell receptor beta chains from one sample sequenced in a study of T cell repertoires in cytomegalovirus infection. In TCRdb, the reads were re-called with MiXCR into one record per CDR3 protein. The sample lists about 490,000 distinct CDR3 sequences, approximately 15% occurring once. Sequences were obtained from CD8+ T cells from PBMCs. These receptors were collected from a human donor in good health (CMV status not recorded). Some clones in this sample may be carry-over from other donors' samples.

This clonotype was seen a few times. The J gene is TRBJ2-7, the V gene TRBV19; possibly TRBD1 for D (5 bases). Trimming removed 3 bases from V and 1 base from J, with 10 bases in between. This CDR3 contains 14 residues. Germline lookup yields CDR1 LNHDA and CDR2 SQIVND (reference sequence). The CDR3 loop is CASSIATESYEQYF. The CDR3 coding sequence is TGTGCCAGTAGTATCGCGACAGAGTCCTACGAGCAGTACTTC.

This clonotype has just a few counts. The chain uses TRBV28 and TRBJ2-1; the D gene is possibly TRBD2 (6 bases). The CDR3 spans 16 residues. V was shortened by 6 bases and J by 3 bases, with 18 bases between the two germline ends. Germline lookup yields CDR1 MDHEN and CDR2 SYDVKM. This chain's CDR3 is CASSLVEEGLYNEQFF. The CDR3, as DNA: TGTGCCAGCAGCCTGGTTGAGGAGGGCCTCTACAATGAGCAGTTCTTC.

Only a few counts were recorded for this clonotype. V usage is TRBV7-9 and J usage is TRBJ2-1; D is possibly TRBD2 (7 bases). The germline V and J ends were trimmed by 1 base and 5 bases, with 18 bases remaining between them. This CDR3 region has 17 residues. CDR1 is SEHNR, CDR2 FQNEAQ, per germline (reference sequence). The CDR3 nucleotides are TGTGCCAGCAGCTTAGGCCCTTTGGGGGAGGGGGACAATGAGCAGTTCTTC. Its protein product is CASSLGPLGEGDNEQFF.

This clonotype was counted many times. The chain couples TRBV7-8 to TRBJ1-3, with D hard to call. The length of the CDR3 is 16 residues. V shed 0 bases and J shed 0 bases, with 9 bases lying between them. Germline CDR1 is SGHVS and CDR2 is FQNEAQ. CDR3 in DNA: TGTGCCAGCAGCTTAGCGGAGGTTCGCTCTGGAAACACCATATATTTT. This codes for CASSLAEVRSGNTIYF. Drawing the rest from reference TRBV7-8 and TRBJ1-3, the complete variable domain is GAGVSQSPRYKVAKRGQDVALRCDPISGHVSLFWYQQALGQGPEFLTYFQNEAQLDKSGLPSDRFFAERPEGSVSTLKIQRTQQEDSAVYLCASSLAEVRSGNTIYFGEGSWLTVV.

This clonotype was seen a handful of times. The chain is built from TRBV30 and TRBJ2-1, with D tentatively TRBD2 (6 bases). Germline CDR1 is GTSNPN and CDR2 is SVGIG (reference sequence). V was trimmed by 4 bases and J by 1 base, leaving 14 bases between them. CDR3 size: 15 residues. The chain's CDR3 is CAWTLSGSSYNEQFF. Here the CDR3 DNA reads TGTGCCTGGACCCTCAGCGGGTCGTCCTACAATGAGCAGTTCTTC.

This clonotype was found a few times. The chain has TRBV2 and TRBJ2-2, with D perhaps matching TRBD1 (6 bases). Germline values: CDR1 SNHLY, CDR2 FYNNEI. The V gene lost 9 bases and the J gene lost 0 bases, with 17 bases spanning the gap. The CDR3 totals 16 residues. The DNA of the CDR3 is TGTGCCAGGAAGAACCGACAGGCCACGAACACCGGGGAGCTGTTTTTT. As protein: CARKNRQATNTGELFF.

This clonotype was seen a few times. The V call is TRBV27, the J call TRBJ2-5; D ambiguous. Germline V gene lookup returns CDR1 MNHEY and CDR2 SMNVEV (reference sequence). CDR3 size: 13 residues. V was trimmed by 4 bases and J by 5 bases, leaving 11 bases between them. This chain's CDR3 is CASSSAGEETQYF. Here the CDR3 DNA reads TGTGCCAGCAGTTCAGCCGGAGAGGAGACCCAGTACTTC.

This clonotype was counted ten times or more. DNA of the CDR3: TGCAGCGTTGAAGCGATGGAATCCTACGAGCAGTACTTC. Amino acid sequence: CSVEAMESYEQYF. The chain uses TRBV29-1 and TRBJ2-7; D not resolved. The CDR3 totals 13 residues. Trimming pared 1 base from V and 1 base from J, leaving 8 bases between. The germline gives CDR1 SQVTM, CDR2 ANQGSEA.

This clonotype turned up a few times. The chain carries TRBV29-1 and TRBJ1-1; D is perhaps TRBD1 (6 bases). The V gene lost 8 bases and the J gene lost 1 base, with 17 bases spanning the gap. Germline values: CDR1 SQVTM, CDR2 ANQGSEA. The CDR3 covers 14 residues. CDR3: CSPALQDRNTEAFF. The CDR3 bases are TGCAGCCCCGCCCTTCAGGACAGGAACACTGAAGCTTTCTTT.

The chain couples TRBV10-3 to TRBJ1-1; weak D call: TRBD1 (5 bases). Between the trimmed V and J ends, which lost 0 bases and 3 bases, there was a span of 23 bases. The CDR3 has 19 residues. The germline V gene encodes CDR1 ENHRY and CDR2 SYGVKD. CDR3 nucleotides: TGTGCCATCAGTGAGTCGATTAGGTTTGGGGACGGGACGGACACTGAAGCTTTCTTT. It is translated as CAISESIRFGDGTDTEAFF.

This clonotype was seen just once. The rearrangement joins TRBV19 to TRBJ1-3; no firm D call. The ends were cut back, 5 bases at V and 4 bases at J, with 9 bases in the middle. The CDR3 extends over 13 amino acids. CDR1 is LNHDA and CDR2 is SQIVND in the germline V gene (reference sequence). The CDR3 bases are TGTGCCAGTAGTTCCGAAACAGGAAACACCATATATTTT. Its translation: CASSSETGNTIYF.

This clonotype was detected many times. CDR3 sequence reads: CASSLSRDQETQYF. As DNA, the CDR3 is TGTGCCAGCAGCTTGTCGAGGGACCAAGAGACCCAGTACTTC. The chain links TRBV7-9 to TRBJ2-5; tentatively, D is TRBD2 (5 bases). The V end lost 3 bases, the J end lost 0 bases, and 8 bases lay between the germline ends. The germline V gene encodes CDR1 SEHNR and CDR2 FQNEAQ (reference sequence). The CDR3 is 14 residues long.

The J gene is TRBJ2-7, the V gene TRBV28, with 13 bases fitting TRBD2. Trimming took 6 bases from V and 7 from J; bases not matched to a gene: 6. The germline V gene encodes CDR1 MDHEN and CDR2 SYDVKM. This CDR3 comprises 14 residues. This CDR3 reads CASRLGTSGEEQYF. In DNA, the CDR3 is TGTGCCAGCAGACTCGGGACTAGCGGGGAGGAGCAGTACTTC.

This clonotype was recorded at least ten times. The V gene is TRBV27, the J gene TRBJ2-1, with D possibly matching TRBD2 (6 bases). This CDR3 spans 16 amino acids. Germline V CDR1 and CDR2: MNHEY, SMNVEV (reference sequence). V was cut by 8 bases and J by 5 bases, with 22 bases left in between. CDR3 in amino acids: CASWNVLAAGNNEQFF. The CDR3, as DNA: TGTGCCAGCTGGAATGTGCTGGCCGCGGGGAACAATGAGCAGTTCTTC.

The chain links TRBV12-3 or TRBV12-4 to TRBJ2-1; 10 nucleotides agree with TRBD2. The J segment lost 4 bases and the V segment lost 7 bases, leaving 7 bases of the junction unmatched. CDR3 length equals 15 residues. The CDR3 loop is CASNLSGGSYNEQFF. The CDR3 nucleotides read TGTGCCAGCAATCTTAGCGGGGGGTCTTACAATGAGCAGTTCTTC.

The chain employs TRBV15 and TRBJ2-3, with D possibly being TRBD2 (6 bases). Looked up from germline, CDR1 is LNHNV and CDR2 is YYDKDF (reference sequence). V shed 3 bases and J shed 1 base, with 11 bases lying between them. This CDR3 has 15 amino acids. The CDR3: CATSSALARTDTQYF. In nucleotides, the CDR3 is TGTGCCACCAGCAGTGCGCTAGCGCGCACAGATACGCAGTATTTT.

A remark on this clonotype: The junction departs from germline at one end; a sequencing error may be responsible. The chain has TRBV7-9 and TRBJ1-1; no clear D gene. Per the germline V gene, CDR1 is SEHNR and CDR2 is FQNEAQ (reference sequence). The CDR3 has 14 residues. CDR3 DNA sequence: TGTGCAAGCAGCTTAGCTAGGTCGGGTCTTGAAGCTTTCTTT. Translation gives CASSLARSGLEAFF. Full variable domain (remainder filled in from reference TRBV7-9 and TRBJ1-1): DTGVSQNPRHKITKRGQNVTFRCDPISEHNRLYWYRQTLGQGPEFLTYFQNEAQLEKSRLLSDRFSAERPKGSFSTLEIQRTEQGDSAMYLCASSLARSGLEAFFGQGTRLTVV.